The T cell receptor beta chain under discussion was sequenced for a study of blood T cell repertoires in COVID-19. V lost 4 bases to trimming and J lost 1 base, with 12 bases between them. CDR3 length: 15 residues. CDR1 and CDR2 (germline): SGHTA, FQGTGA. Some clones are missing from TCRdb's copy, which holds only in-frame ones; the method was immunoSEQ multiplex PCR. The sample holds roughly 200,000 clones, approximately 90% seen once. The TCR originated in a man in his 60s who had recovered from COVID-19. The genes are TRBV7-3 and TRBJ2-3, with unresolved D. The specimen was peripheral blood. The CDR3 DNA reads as TGTGCCAGCAGCTACGGTCAACCCGGCACAGATACGCAGTATTTT. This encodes CASSYGQPGTDTQYF.